This T cell receptor beta chain was profiled in a study of T cells in Graves' hyperthyroidism and ophthalmopathy. This clonotype appeared many times. Amplification yielded TCR beta CDR3 regions, with RNA transcripts as the source. HTBI primers drove first-round RT-PCR of the TCR CDR3. TCRdb analysed the multiplex PCR reads with MiXCR anew, one entry per CDR3 protein. This table has about 560,000 distinct CDR3 sequences, approximately 15% appearing once. The J segment lost 5 bases and the V segment lost 4 bases, leaving 12 bases of the junction unmatched. CDR3 size: 16 residues. Germline V gene data show CDR1 as MDHEN and CDR2 as SYDVKM.

Sequences were obtained from blood. The source of this sequence is a woman aged 35 to 49 with Graves' hyperthyroidism. This chain uses TRBV28 with TRBJ2-7; 9 nucleotides match TRBD2. CDR3: CASSSPPSGNSNEQYF. The CDR3, as DNA: TGTGCCAGCAGTTCCCCCCCTAGCGGGAATAGTAACGAGCAGTACTTC. Combining the CDR3 with reference TRBV28 and TRBJ2-7 gives the whole variable domain DVKVTQSSRYLVKRTGEKVFLECVQDMDHENMFWYRQDPGLGLRLIYFSYDVKMKEKGDIPEGYSVSREKKERFSLILESASTNQTSMYLCASSSPPSGNSNEQYFGPGTRLTVT.